These T cell receptor beta chains were read from a single sample in a study of T-cell memory formation after mild COVID-19. TCRdb re-called the 5' RACE reads with MiXCR, one entry per CDR3 protein. This sample has some 180,000 distinct CDR3 sequences, with less than 20% found just once. Material: PBMCs or a T cell subset sorted from them (not recorded which). The receptors derive from a man aged 18 to 29 who had mild COVID-19 (a few samples of this study predate the infection). Cell type and time point are not known. CDR3s include the opening cysteine and the closing phenylalanine or tryptophan. Fields, in order: D gene, J gene, clone size, V gene, CDR3 protein, CDR3 DNA. The D gene is left open where the match is weak. The size field is filled for only some rows; it gives once, few, many or a size class.

>NA|TRBJ2-2|few|TRBV20-1
CSAKNPLNTGELFF
TGCAGTGCCAAAAACCCCCTAAACACCGGGGAGCTGTTTTTT
>NA|TRBJ2-5|few|TRBV7-6
CASSLSSVGAWETQYF
TGTGCCAGCAGCTTAAGTTCGGTCGGGGCATGGGAGACCCAGTACTTC
>NA|TRBJ1-2|few|TRBV7-2
CASSYPQGGYTF
TGTGCCAGCAGCTACCCCCAGGGGGGCTACACCTTC
>NA|TRBJ1-1|NA|TRBV29-1
CSATGRQSLMNTEAFF
TGCAGCGCCACGGGCCGACAAAGCCTTATGAACACTGAAGCTTTCTTT
>TRBD2|TRBJ2-7|NA|TRBV3-1
CASSQDAGTSNIEQYF
TGTGCCAGCAGCCAAGATGCCGGGACTAGTAACATCGAGCAGTACTTC
>NA|TRBJ2-4|NA|TRBV20-1
CSASSTRGAKNIQYF
TGCAGTGCTAGTTCCACCCGGGGGGCCAAAAACATTCAGTACTTC
>NA|TRBJ2-2|few|TRBV7-9
CASSSGAGELFF
TGTGCCAGCAGTTCCGGCGCCGGGGAGCTGTTTTTT
>NA|TRBJ2-5|many|TRBV5-1
CASSLRGTETQYF
TGCGCCAGCAGCTTGAGGGGGACAGAGACCCAGTACTTC
>NA|TRBJ2-5|NA|TRBV7-8
CASSLAQVRGEETQYF
TGTGCCAGCAGCTTAGCGCAGGTCAGGGGAGAGGAGACCCAGTACTTC
>NA|TRBJ1-2|once|TRBV7-2
CASSLMGYGYTF
TGTGCCAGCAGCTTAATGGGCTATGGCTACACCTTC
>NA|TRBJ1-4|NA|TRBV12-3/TRBV12-4
CASSLTAAQEKLFF
TGTGCCAGCAGTTTGACCGCCGCGCAGGAAAAACTGTTTTTT
>NA|TRBJ1-1|NA|TRBV6-1
CASTWGSMNTEAFF
TGTGCCAGCACCTGGGGGAGCATGAACACTGAAGCTTTCTTT
>NA|TRBJ1-1|NA|TRBV29-1
CSVKGYSNTEAFF
TGCAGCGTGAAAGGGTACAGCAACACTGAAGCTTTCTTT